This T cell receptor (beta chain) was captured in a study of cytotoxic CD8 clonotypes in ibrutinib-treated CLL. Study in general: Results showed around 25 partial and 2 complete responses; following median 68 months, around 14 remained remitted, about 12 advanced. Response sampling took place at median 12 months of treatment, range 6 to 36. The study, taken as a whole, reports: Sustained-remission and progressing patients were not sampled at matched times.

Profiled with immunoSEQ multiplex PCR; TCRdb holds only in-frame clones, not every one. This table has 150,000 to 250,000 clones, over 60% appearing once. The CDR3 is made up of 16 amino acids. On this clone: Its specificity is unknown.

V usage is TRBV21-1 and J usage is TRBJ2-6; the table's TRBD1 call for D was not verified on the DNA. TRBV21-1 is labeled a pseudogene. The source is a human donor with chronic lymphocytic leukemia. Sequencing was performed on PBMCs, taken after 24 months of ibrutinib treatment. Here the CDR3 DNA reads TGTGCCAGCAGCAAAGCGGTCAGCTCTGGGGCCAACGTCCTGACTTTC. This sequence encodes CASSKAVSSGANVLTF.